The present T cell receptor (beta chain) was sequenced within a study of OX40 agonist ivuxolimab in advanced cancers. Broadly, across the study: Ivuxolimab was an agonistic, fully human IgG2 monoclonal antibody directed against OX40 (CD134), a costimulatory receptor. Intravenous ivuxolimab was administered to patients every 2 weeks at six dose levels: 0.01, 0.1, 0.3, 1.5, 3 and 10 mg/kg. Of the roughly 52 patients in dose escalation, around 19 had hepatocellular carcinoma, around 15 had melanoma, 9 had renal cell carcinoma and 9 had head and neck cancer. The dose-escalation cohort was almost 85% male with a mean age of about 58 years, ranging from roughly 23 to 90. Prior anti-PD-1, anti-PD-L1 or anti-CTLA-4 therapy was permitted, and approximately 40% of dose-escalation patients had received checkpoint inhibitors. Partial responses occurred in three dose-escalation patients, of whom one had hepatocellular carcinoma and two had cutaneous melanoma. Peripheral TCRbeta sequencing was intended to test whether TCR sequence diversity was altered and clonal T-cell expansion was caused by ivuxolimab. The monotherapy dose-escalation portion (N of about 50 patients) of the phase I ivuxolimab trial is reported in the paper.

Patients with autoimmune disease history or receiving systemic immunosuppression were excluded from the trial. Peripheral blood for TCR sequencing was drawn from every dose cohort at baseline, at cycle 4 day 1 and at cycle 7 day 1. The samples were drawn from a first-in-human, open-label, multicenter phase I dose-escalation trial of ivuxolimab. Adults with locally advanced or metastatic head and neck squamous cell, hepatocellular, melanoma or renal cell carcinoma were enrolled in the trial. CD4+ and CD8+ T cells were sorted separately from peripheral blood before TCR sequencing. Comments on this clone: The specificity of this receptor is unknown. It has no much larger one-base neighbor in the sample; base qualities were not kept.

Genomic DNA was extracted from sorted cells for sequencing of the TCRbeta CDR3 region. TCRbeta CDR3 regions were sequenced using the immunoSEQ Assay. The table was pulled from immuneACCESS by TCRdb, which kept in-frame rearrangements only. Such tables lose some clones; where checked, under half of the loss comes from unresolved V genes, and the rest has no known cause. Here the sample has roughly 43,000 clones; around 85% occur a single time. Together, the top ten hold about 35% of the sample. Points the paper makes about the study in general: In the 0.1-3.0 mg/kg groups, partial responders had among the lowest normalized peripheral clonal expansion, particularly in CD8+ T cells. The antigen specificity of the clonally expanded peripheral T cells was not determined. After ivuxolimab, more expanded clones were found on average in CD8+ T cells than in CD4+ T cells. At doses of 0.1 to 3.0 mg/kg, clonal expansion of both CD4+ and CD8+ T cells in blood was seen between baseline and week 6. Low levels of normalized T-cell clonal expansion were also seen in some patients who did not respond.

The TCR sequence derives from an adult with an advanced solid tumor such as melanoma, head and neck, liver or kidney cancer. Sequenced here: CD4+ or CD8+ T cells sorted from blood, sampled in a trial of the OX40 agonist ivuxolimab.

The sequence in DNA is TGTGCCAGCAGCTTTTTCTCCTACGAGCAGTACTTC. Translation gives CASSFFSYEQYF. The rearrangement joined TRBV7-2 to TRBJ2-7, with an unclear D gene assignment. V is pared back by 3 bases and J by 0 bases, with 3 bases lying between the germline termini. The CDR3 covers 12 residues, taking in both the cysteine and the phenylalanine. The DNA shown is the 36-base CDR3, in frame from base 1. From a lookup of the germline V gene, CDR1 and CDR2 are SGHTA and FQGNSA.